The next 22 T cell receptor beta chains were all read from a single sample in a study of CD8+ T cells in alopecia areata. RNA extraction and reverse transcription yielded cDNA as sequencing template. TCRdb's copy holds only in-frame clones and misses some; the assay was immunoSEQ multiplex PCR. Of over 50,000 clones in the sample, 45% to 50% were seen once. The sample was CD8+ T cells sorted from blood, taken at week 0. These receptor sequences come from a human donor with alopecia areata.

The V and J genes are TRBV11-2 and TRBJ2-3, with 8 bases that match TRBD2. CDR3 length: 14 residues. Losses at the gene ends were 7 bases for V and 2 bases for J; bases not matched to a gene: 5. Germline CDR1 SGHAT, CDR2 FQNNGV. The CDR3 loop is CASNVAGYTDTQYF. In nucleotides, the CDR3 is TGTGCCAGCAACGTAGCGGGATACACAGATACGCAGTATTTT.

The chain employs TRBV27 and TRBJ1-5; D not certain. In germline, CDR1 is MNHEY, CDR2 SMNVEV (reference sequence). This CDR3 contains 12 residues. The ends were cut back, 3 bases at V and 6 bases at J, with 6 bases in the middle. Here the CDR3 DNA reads TGTGCCAGCAGTTTCTCGGGTCAGCCCCAGCATTTT. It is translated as CASSFSGQPQHF.

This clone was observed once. The chain's CDR3 is CATSTGSVIQYF. CDR3 nucleotides: TGTGCCACCAGCACAGGGTCCGTCATTCAGTACTTC. V gene TRBV15 combines with J gene TRBJ2-4, with D possibly being TRBD1 (5 bases). Between the trimmed V and J ends, which lost 4 bases and 9 bases, there was a span of 10 bases. Germline V gene lookup returns CDR1 LNHNV and CDR2 YYDKDF (reference sequence). The length of the CDR3 is 12 residues.

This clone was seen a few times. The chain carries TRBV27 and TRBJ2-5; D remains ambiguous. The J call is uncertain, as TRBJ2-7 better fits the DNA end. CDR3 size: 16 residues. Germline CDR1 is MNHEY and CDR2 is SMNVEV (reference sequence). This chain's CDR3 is CASSALGFSGPYEQYF. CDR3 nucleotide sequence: TGTGCCAGCAGTGCCTTAGGGTTCTCAGGCCCCTACGAGCAGTACTTC.

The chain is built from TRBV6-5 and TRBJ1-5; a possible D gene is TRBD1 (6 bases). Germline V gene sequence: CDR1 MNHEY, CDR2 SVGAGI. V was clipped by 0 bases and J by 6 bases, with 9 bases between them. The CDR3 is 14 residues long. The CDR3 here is CASSYSYRVQPQHF. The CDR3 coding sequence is TGTGCCAGCAGTTACTCGTACAGGGTTCAGCCCCAGCATTTT.

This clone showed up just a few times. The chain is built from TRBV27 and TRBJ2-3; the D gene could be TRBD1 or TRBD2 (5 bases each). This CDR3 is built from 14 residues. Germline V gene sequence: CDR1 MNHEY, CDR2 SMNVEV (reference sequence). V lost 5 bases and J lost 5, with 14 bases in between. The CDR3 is CASSPGQGVDTQYF. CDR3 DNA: TGTGCCAGCAGTCCAGGGCAGGGAGTAGATACGCAGTATTTT.

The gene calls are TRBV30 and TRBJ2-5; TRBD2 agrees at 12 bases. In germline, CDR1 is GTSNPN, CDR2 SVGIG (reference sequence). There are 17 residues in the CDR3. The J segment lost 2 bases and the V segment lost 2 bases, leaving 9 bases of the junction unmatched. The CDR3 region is CAWSRGITSGRQETQYF. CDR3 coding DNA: TGTGCCTGGAGTAGAGGGATAACTAGCGGGAGGCAAGAGACCCAGTACTTC. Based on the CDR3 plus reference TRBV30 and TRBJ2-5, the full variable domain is SQTIHQWPATLVQPVGSPLSLECTVEGTSNPNLYWYRQAAGRGLQLLFYSVGIGQISSEVPQNLSASRPQDRQFILSSKKLLLSDSGFYLCAWSRGITSGRQETQYFGPGTRLLVL.

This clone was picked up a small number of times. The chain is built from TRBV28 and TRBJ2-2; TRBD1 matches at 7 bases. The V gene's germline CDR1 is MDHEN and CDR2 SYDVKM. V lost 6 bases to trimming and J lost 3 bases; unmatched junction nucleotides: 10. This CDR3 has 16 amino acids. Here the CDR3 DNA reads TGTGCCAGCAGCTTGGACAGGCCTCGGGACACCGGGGAGCTGTTTTTT. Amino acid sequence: CASSLDRPRDTGELFF.

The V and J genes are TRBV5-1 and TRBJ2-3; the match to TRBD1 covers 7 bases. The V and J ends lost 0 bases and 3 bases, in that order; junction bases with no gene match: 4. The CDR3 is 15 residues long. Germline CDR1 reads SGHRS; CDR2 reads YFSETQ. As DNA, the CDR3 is TGCGCCAGCAGCTTGGAGGGGGCTAGGACAGATACGCAGTATTTT. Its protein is CASSLEGARTDTQYF.

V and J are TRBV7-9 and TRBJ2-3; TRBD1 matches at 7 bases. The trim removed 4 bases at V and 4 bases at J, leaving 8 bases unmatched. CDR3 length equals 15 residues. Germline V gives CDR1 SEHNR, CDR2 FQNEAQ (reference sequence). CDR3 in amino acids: CASSYRDSVPDTQYF. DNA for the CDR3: TGTGCCAGCAGCTATAGGGACAGCGTCCCAGATACGCAGTATTTT.

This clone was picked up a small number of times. The CDR3 DNA reads as TGTGCCAGCTCTACAGGGGTTCGCACCGGGGAGCTGTTTTTT. Translation gives CASSTGVRTGELFF. The gene calls are TRBV2 and TRBJ2-2; 7 nucleotides line up with TRBD1. This CDR3 contains 14 residues. Germline CDR1 SNHLY, CDR2 FYNNEI. V was clipped by 8 bases and J by 4 bases; unmatched bases: 7.

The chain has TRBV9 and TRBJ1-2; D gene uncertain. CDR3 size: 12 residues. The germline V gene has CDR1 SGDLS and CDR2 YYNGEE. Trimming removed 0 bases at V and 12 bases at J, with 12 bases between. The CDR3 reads CASSVEGRVHTF. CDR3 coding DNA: TGTGCCAGCAGCGTAGAGGGTAGGGTCCACACCTTC.

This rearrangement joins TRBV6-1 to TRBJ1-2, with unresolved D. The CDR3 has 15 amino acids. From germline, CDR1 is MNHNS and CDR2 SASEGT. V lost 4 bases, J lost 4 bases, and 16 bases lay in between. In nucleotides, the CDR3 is TGTGCCAGCAGTGGTCCCCCTACATTGATCTATGGCTACACCTTC. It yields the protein CASSGPPTLIYGYTF.

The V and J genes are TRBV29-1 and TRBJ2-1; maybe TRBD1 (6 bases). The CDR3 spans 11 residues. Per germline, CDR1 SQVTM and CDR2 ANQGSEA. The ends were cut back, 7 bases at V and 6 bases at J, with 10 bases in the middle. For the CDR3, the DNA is TGCAGCGAGATGGGGGCCAATGAGCAGTTCTTC. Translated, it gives CSEMGANEQFF.

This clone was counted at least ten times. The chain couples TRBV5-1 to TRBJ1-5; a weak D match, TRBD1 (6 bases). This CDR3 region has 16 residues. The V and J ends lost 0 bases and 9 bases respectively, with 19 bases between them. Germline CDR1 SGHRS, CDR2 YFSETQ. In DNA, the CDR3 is TGCGCCAGCAGCTTGGCGCCAGCAGGGGAAGGGCTGCCCCAGCATTTT. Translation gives CASSLAPAGEGLPQHF.

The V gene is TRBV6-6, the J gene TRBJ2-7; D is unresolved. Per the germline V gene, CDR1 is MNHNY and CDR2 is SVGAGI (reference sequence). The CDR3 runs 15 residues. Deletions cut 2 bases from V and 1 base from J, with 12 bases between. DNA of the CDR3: TGTGCCAGCAGTTACCGGCTCAATTTATCCTACGAGCAGTACTTC. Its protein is CASSYRLNLSYEQYF.

CDR3 sequence (DNA): TGTGCCAGTAGTATCGGACGATCAAACACTGAAGCTTTCTTT. Translation: CASSIGRSNTEAFF. The chain employs TRBV19 and TRBJ1-1, with D unresolved. V lost 3 bases and J lost 2, with 10 bases in between. CDR3 length: 14 amino acids. Germline CDR1 LNHDA, CDR2 SQIVND (reference sequence).

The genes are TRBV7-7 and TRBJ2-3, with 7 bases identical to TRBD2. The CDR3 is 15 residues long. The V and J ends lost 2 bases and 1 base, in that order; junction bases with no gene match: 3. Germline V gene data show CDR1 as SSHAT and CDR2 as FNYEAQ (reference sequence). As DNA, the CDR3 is TGTGCCAGCAGCTTATCGGCGGGAGGCACAGATACGCAGTATTTT. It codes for CASSLSAGGTDTQYF.

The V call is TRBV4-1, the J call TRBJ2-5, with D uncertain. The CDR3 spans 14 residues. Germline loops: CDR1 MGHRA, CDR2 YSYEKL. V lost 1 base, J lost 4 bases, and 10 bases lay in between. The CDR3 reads CASSQVARGETQYF. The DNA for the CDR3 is TGCGCCAGCAGCCAAGTTGCTCGCGGAGAGACCCAGTACTTC.

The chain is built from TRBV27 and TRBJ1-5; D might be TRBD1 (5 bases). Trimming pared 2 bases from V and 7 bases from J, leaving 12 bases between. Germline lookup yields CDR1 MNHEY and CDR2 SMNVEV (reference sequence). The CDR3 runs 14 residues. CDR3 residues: CASSLRGAWQPQHF. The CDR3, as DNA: TGTGCCAGCAGTTTAAGAGGGGCTTGGCAGCCCCAGCATTTT.

The CDR3 is CASSDPRGSMETQYF. The CDR3 nucleotides are TGTGCCAGCAGTGATCCCCGGGGGTCCATGGAGACCCAGTACTTC. This chain joins TRBV25-1 and TRBJ2-5; D may be TRBD2 (6 bases). V was pared by 3 bases and J by 5 bases, with 16 bases between. CDR3 length: 15 amino acids. Germline assignment: CDR1 MGHDK and CDR2 SYGVNS.

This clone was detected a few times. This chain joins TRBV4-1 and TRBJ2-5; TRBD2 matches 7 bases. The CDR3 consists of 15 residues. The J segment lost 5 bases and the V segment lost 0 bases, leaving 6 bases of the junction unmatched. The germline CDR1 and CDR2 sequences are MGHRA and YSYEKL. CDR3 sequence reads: CASSQDSGGDETQYF. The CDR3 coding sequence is TGCGCCAGCAGCCAAGATTCGGGAGGCGACGAGACCCAGTACTTC.